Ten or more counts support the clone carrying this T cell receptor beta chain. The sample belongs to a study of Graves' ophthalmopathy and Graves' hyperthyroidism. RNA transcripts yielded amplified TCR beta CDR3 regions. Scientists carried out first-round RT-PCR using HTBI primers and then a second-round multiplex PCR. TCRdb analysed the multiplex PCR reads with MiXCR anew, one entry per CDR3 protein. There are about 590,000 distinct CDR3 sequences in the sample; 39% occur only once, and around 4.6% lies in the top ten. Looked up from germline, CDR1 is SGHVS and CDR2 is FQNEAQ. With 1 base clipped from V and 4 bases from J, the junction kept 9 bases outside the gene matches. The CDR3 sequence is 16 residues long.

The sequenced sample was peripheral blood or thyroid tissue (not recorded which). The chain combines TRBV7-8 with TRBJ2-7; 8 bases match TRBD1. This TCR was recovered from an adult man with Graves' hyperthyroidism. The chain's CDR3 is CASSLGGQGAQYEQYF. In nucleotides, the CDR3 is TGTGCCAGCAGCTTAGGCGGCCAGGGGGCGCAGTACGAGCAGTACTTC.